Below, 11 T cell receptor beta chains from the same sample are listed, as sequenced in a study of a mutant IDH1 vaccine in newly diagnosed glioma. Described time point: baseline, week 1 (first vaccination visit). Treatment indicated: pre-vaccination baseline after standard-of-care therapy. The repertoire was sequenced with immunoSEQ multiplex PCR; TCRdb's copy has only in-frame clones and lacks some. The table includes about 38,000 clones, 60% to 80% detected once. This specimen was PBMCs, taken from a glioma patient treated with radiotherapy, temozolomide or both. These receptor sequences come from a man aged 35 to 55 with glioma. Some clones in this sample may be carry-over from other donors' samples.

This clone was counted once. This sequence joins TRBV6-5 and TRBJ1-2, with 10 bases identical to TRBD1. Looked up from germline, CDR1 is MNHEY and CDR2 is SVGAGI. The V segment lost 6 bases and the J segment 6 bases; nucleotides outside the gene matches: 10. The CDR3 consists of 15 residues. The CDR3 sequence: CASSLTGGKGNGYTF. The CDR3 DNA follows: TGTGCCAGCAGCTTGACAGGGGGCAAAGGGAATGGCTACACCTTC.

This chain joins TRBV5-6 and TRBJ1-6; D gene ambiguous. Trimming stripped 0 bases from V and 6 bases from J, with 4 bases between. This CDR3 spans 13 amino acids. Per the germline V gene, CDR1 is SGHDT and CDR2 is YYEEEE. The CDR3 region has the DNA TGTGCCAGCAGCTTGGGTGGTAATTCACCCCTCCACTTT. The encoded protein is CASSLGGNSPLHF.

The gene calls are TRBV4-3 and TRBJ1-1, with a weak D call TRBD1 (5 bases). The V end was cut by 3 bases, the J end by 5 bases, with 10 bases between. This CDR3 has 13 residues. CDR1 and CDR2 (germline): LGHNA, YSLEER. The CDR3 DNA reads as TGCGCCAGCAGCCACTGGGGGGAGACTGAAGCTTTCTTT. The encoded protein is CASSHWGETEAFF.

This rearrangement joins TRBV9 to TRBJ2-1, with D maybe TRBD1 (6 bases). The germline V and J ends were trimmed by 3 bases and 7 bases, with 11 bases remaining between them. Germline V gene data show CDR1 as SGDLS and CDR2 as YYNGEE. The CDR3 totals 13 residues. Here the CDR3 reads CASSAQGWNEQFF. CDR3 bases: TGTGCCAGCAGCGCACAGGGTTGGAATGAGCAGTTCTTC. The full variable domain, completed using reference TRBV9 and TRBJ2-1, is DSGVTQTPKHLITATGQRVTLRCSPRSGDLSVYWYQQSLDQGLQFLIQYYNGEERAKGNILERFSAQQFPDLHSELNLSSLELGDSALYFCASSAQGWNEQFFGPGTRLTVL.

The chain has TRBV18 and TRBJ2-3; D gene uncertain. Germline values: CDR1 KGHSH, CDR2 LQKENI. This CDR3 spans 12 amino acids. V was pared by 3 bases and J by 0 bases, with 1 base between. The CDR3 DNA reads as TGTGCCAGCTCACCTAGCACAGATACGCAGTATTTT. Its protein product is CASSPSTDTQYF.

The rearrangement links TRBV7-2 to TRBJ1-1; 7 nucleotides match TRBD1. CDR3 length: 14 amino acids. V lost 1 base, J lost 4 bases, and 3 bases stayed unmatched. Germline CDR1 is SGHTA and CDR2 is FQGNSA. CDR3 in DNA: TGTGCCAGCAGCTTAGAAGGGGGCCTCACTGAAGCTTTCTTT. Encoded protein: CASSLEGGLTEAFF. The entire variable domain, with the rest obtained from reference TRBV7-2 and TRBJ1-1, is as follows: GAGVSQSPSNKVTEKGKDVELRCDPISGHTALYWYRQSLGQGLEFLIYFQGNSAPDKSGLPSDRFSAERTGGSVSTLTIQRTQQEDSAVYLCASSLEGGLTEAFFGQGTRLTVV.

The V call is TRBV30, the J call TRBJ2-3; 9 bases are shared with TRBD2. The V gene end was trimmed by 0 bases and the J gene end by 3 bases; junction bases not matched to a gene: 16. This CDR3 contains 19 residues. In germline, CDR1 is GTSNPN, CDR2 SVGIG (reference sequence). Here the CDR3 DNA reads TGTGCCTGGAGTGTACTTGGGCGGGGGGGCGTTGATTGGACAGATACGCAGTATTTT. Its translation: CAWSVLGRGGVDWTDTQYF. Based on the CDR3 plus reference TRBV30 and TRBJ2-3, the full variable domain is SQTIHQWPATLVQPVGSPLSLECTVEGTSNPNLYWYRQAAGRGLQLLFYSVGIGQISSEVPQNLSASRPQDRQFILSSKKLLLSDSGFYLCAWSVLGRGGVDWTDTQYFGPGTRLTVL.

The rearrangement joins TRBV19 to TRBJ2-3, with a tentative D call TRBD2 (5 bases). Trimming stripped 1 base from V and 8 bases from J, with 19 bases between. CDR3 length: 16 residues. The germline V gene has CDR1 LNHDA and CDR2 SQIVND (reference sequence). The CDR3 DNA follows: TGTGCCAGTAGTATAGGCGGAACCCTGGCTGAGGGTACGCAGTATTTT. This translates into CASSIGGTLAEGTQYF.

This rearrangement joins TRBV6-5 to TRBJ1-2; possibly TRBD1 for D (6 bases). The CDR3 is made up of 14 amino acids. Trimming left V 2 bases short and J 8 bases short, with 15 bases between. Germline-derived CDR1 and CDR2 are MNHEY and SVGAGI. The CDR3 reads CASSYAPQGGGYTF. The CDR3 DNA is TGTGCCAGCAGTTACGCCCCACAGGGAGGCGGCTACACCTTC.

The chain links TRBV5-1 to TRBJ1-2, with D possibly being TRBD1 (6 bases). Germline assignment: CDR1 SGHRS and CDR2 YFSETQ. V gave up 0 bases and J gave up 4 bases, with 7 bases separating them. There are 13 residues in the CDR3. CDR3 coding DNA: TGCGCCAGCAGCTTGGGCAGGGGCTATGGCTACACCTTC. Translated, it gives CASSLGRGYGYTF.

CDR3 amino acids: CASSFRTSTYNEQFF. DNA of the CDR3: TGTGCCAGCAGCTTCCGGACTAGCACCTACAATGAGCAGTTCTTC. The chain combines TRBV5-4 with TRBJ2-1; 8 nucleotides line up with TRBD2. The CDR3 runs to 15 residues. Germline lookup yields CDR1 SGHNT and CDR2 YYREEE (reference sequence). Trimming cost V 2 bases and J 2 bases; bases outside gene matches: 3.